This is a list of T cell receptor beta chains from one sample in a study of T cells in Graves' hyperthyroidism and ophthalmopathy. TCRdb itself ran the multiplex PCR reads through MiXCR, one entry per CDR3 protein. The sample shows some 570,000 distinct CDR3 sequences, 17% of them seen only once. Sequencing was carried out using blood. The receptor set was obtained from a woman between 18 and 29 years old with Graves' ophthalmopathy. The conserved cysteine and the conserved F or W are not part of the CDR3 here. Fields, in order: V gene, clone size, J gene, CDR3 protein. The size of a clone is reported for some rows only, either as once, few or many, or as a class for expanded clones.

v_gene: TRBV28; abundance: many; j_gene: TRBJ1-5; CDR3aa: ASSVTGADLKLGQPQH
v_gene: TRBV20-1; abundance: many; j_gene: TRBJ2-5; CDR3aa: SARDAGGQETQY
v_gene: TRBV28; abundance: NA; j_gene: TRBJ1-2; CDR3aa: ASSFFGQNYGYT
v_gene: TRBV28; abundance: few; j_gene: TRBJ2-2; CDR3aa: ASSRDSFTGELF
v_gene: TRBV12-3/TRBV12-4; abundance: few; j_gene: TRBJ1-2; CDR3aa: ASSYPRWGYT
v_gene: TRBV2; abundance: many; j_gene: TRBJ2-5; CDR3aa: ASSRGREETQY
v_gene: TRBV28; abundance: many; j_gene: TRBJ2-1; CDR3aa: ASSLGQPNEQF
v_gene: TRBV12-5; abundance: many; j_gene: TRBJ2-1; CDR3aa: ASGTPDVNEQF
v_gene: TRBV28; abundance: many; j_gene: TRBJ1-1; CDR3aa: ASSLQDSQAF
v_gene: TRBV20-1; abundance: NA; j_gene: TRBJ1-5; CDR3aa: SAGQGAIGNQPQH
v_gene: TRBV28; abundance: many; j_gene: TRBJ1-1; CDR3aa: ASWSLMNTEAF
v_gene: TRBV4-1; abundance: few; j_gene: TRBJ1-1; CDR3aa: ASSQDPRGDTEAF
v_gene: TRBV9; abundance: many; j_gene: TRBJ2-7; CDR3aa: ASSVVPGDYEQY
v_gene: TRBV12-3/TRBV12-4; abundance: many; j_gene: TRBJ2-1; CDR3aa: ASRNNGPLNEQF
v_gene: TRBV27; abundance: many; j_gene: TRBJ1-1; CDR3aa: ASSLWPPGQGASNTEAF
v_gene: TRBV20-1; abundance: many; j_gene: TRBJ2-5; CDR3aa: SARDPDRETQY
v_gene: TRBV7-8; abundance: many; j_gene: TRBJ2-7; CDR3aa: ASSTNRVPSYEQY
v_gene: TRBV20-1; abundance: many; j_gene: TRBJ1-5; CDR3aa: SARDWVQPESNQPQH
v_gene: TRBV19; abundance: NA; j_gene: TRBJ2-6; CDR3aa: ASSRTPGTGGATGSGANVLT
v_gene: TRBV30; abundance: NA; j_gene: TRBJ2-6; CDR3aa: AWSAGQRLSGANVLT
v_gene: TRBV30; abundance: NA; j_gene: TRBJ2-5; CDR3aa: AWRTGSRPQETQY
v_gene: TRBV2; abundance: few; j_gene: TRBJ2-3; CDR3aa: ASRSRWRGGRDTQY
v_gene: TRBV5-1; abundance: many; j_gene: TRBJ2-3; CDR3aa: ASSLGLAGGPTDTQY
v_gene: TRBV7-9; abundance: many; j_gene: TRBJ2-7; CDR3aa: ASSLSGQGISYEQY
v_gene: TRBV20-1; abundance: many; j_gene: TRBJ2-3; CDR3aa: SARDLVAGDNTDTQY